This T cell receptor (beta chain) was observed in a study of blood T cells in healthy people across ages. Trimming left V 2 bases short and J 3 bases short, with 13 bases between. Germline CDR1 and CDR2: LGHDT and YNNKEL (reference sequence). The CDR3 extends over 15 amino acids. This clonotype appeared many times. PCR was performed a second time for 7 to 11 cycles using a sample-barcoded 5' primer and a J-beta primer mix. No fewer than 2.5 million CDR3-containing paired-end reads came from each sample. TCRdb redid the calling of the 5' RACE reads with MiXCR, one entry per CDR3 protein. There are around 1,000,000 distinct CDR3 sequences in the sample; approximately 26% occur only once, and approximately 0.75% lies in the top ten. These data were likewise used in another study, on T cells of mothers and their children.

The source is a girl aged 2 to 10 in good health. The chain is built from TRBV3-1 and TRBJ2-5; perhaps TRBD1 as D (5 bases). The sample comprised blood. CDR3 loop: CASSQRRQSEETQYF. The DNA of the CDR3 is TGTGCCAGCAGCCAAAGGCGACAGTCGGAAGAGACCCAGTACTTC.